This TCR beta chain appears in the sequencing data of a study of T cells in localized non-small cell lung cancer (TCRdb year 2020). At the level of the whole study: T cell repertoires of about 230 early-stage NSCLC patients were analyzed, with tumors being compared against uninvolved tumor-adjacent lungs. NSCLC patients had a mean age of approximately 66 years, and more than 120 were male and around 99 female. The cohort was made up of 200 to 250 treatment-naive NSCLC patients whose localized lung tumors had been resected.

The immunoSEQ Assay was used to sequence TCR beta CDR3 regions from DNA. In the source study's methods: T cell density was computed as TCR beta template counts normalized to usable DNA estimated by amplifying housekeeping genes. Using the preseqR package, richness was estimated by extrapolating to 120,000 templates for tissue samples and 400,000 templates for PBMC samples. Clonality was taken to be one minus Pielou's evenness. Tissue-enriched TCRs were identified through differential abundance testing performed on productive amino-acid clonotypes, with a minimum total count of 5 and an alpha of 0.1. The Jaccard Index and the Morisita Overlap Index were used to quantify repertoire overlap between compartments. GLIPH clustered TCR beta CDR3s with public tetramer-defined viral CDR3s; viral motifs required at least three viral sequences plus V-gene enrichment. Not all clones reach the TCRdb copy of this immuneACCESS table, which keeps in-frame sequences only. Checked studies attribute under half of the gap to unresolved V genes and leave the rest unexplained. That table supplies the V and J calls and clone size; D and trimming were determined from the DNA. In all, the sample holds tens of thousands of clones, and about 80% of those were seen once. In total, the top ten clones hold around 5.3% of the sample.

The CDR3 measures 13 amino acids from cysteine to phenylalanine. The only DNA kept is the CDR3, 39 bases in frame from the first base. Per the germline V gene, SQVTM is the CDR1 and ANQGSEA is the CDR2. V and J lose 5 bases and 4 bases, and a span of 14 bases separates them. At diagnosis, tumor, uninvolved tumor-adjacent lung and peripheral blood were collected and then preserved as a mix of FFPE and fresh-frozen material. For TCR repertoire profiling, the blood samples were analyzed as peripheral blood mononuclear cells. As for this clone: Its antigen has not been determined. No base qualities exist here, and no much larger clone lies one base off it.

What the work shows at the level of the full study, not this receptor alone: Because of the exploratory design, TCR variables were selected using unadjusted p-values without false-discovery rate correction. Uninvolved tumor-adjacent lung showed the highest T cell clonality, higher than tumor, which suggests more focused antigenic responses in the adjacent lung. Longer overall survival was associated with higher blood T cell density, whereas shorter survival was associated with higher adjacent-lung clonality. Because multi-region sequencing of the tumors was not done, intratumor heterogeneity could not be ruled out. A median of approximately 57 of the top 100 tumor clones were detected in paired uninvolved adjacent lung, and 28 of these tumor clones were also found among the top 100 clones of the paired uninvolved adjacent lung.

The sequence derives from a man aged 40 to 70 with stage III lung adenocarcinoma. The chain is encoded by TRBV29-1 joined to TRBJ2-5; the D gene identity is not certain. This material consisted of peripheral blood mononuclear cells, taken before any cancer treatment. The CDR3 here reads CSVLTHKGETQYF. The nucleotide sequence reads TGCAGCGTTCTGACACATAAGGGAGAGACCCAGTACTTC.